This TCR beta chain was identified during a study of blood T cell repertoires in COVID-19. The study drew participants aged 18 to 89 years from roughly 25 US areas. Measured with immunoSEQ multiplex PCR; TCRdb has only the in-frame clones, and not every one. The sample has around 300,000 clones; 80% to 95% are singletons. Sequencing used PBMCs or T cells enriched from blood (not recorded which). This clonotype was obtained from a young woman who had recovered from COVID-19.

The CDR3 is CASSLVHRGGRAYEQYF. The CDR3 coding sequence is TGTGCCAGCAGCTTAGTCCACAGGGGCGGGAGGGCGTACGAGCAGTACTTC. The chain carries TRBV7-9 and TRBJ2-7; TRBD2 matches at 9 bases. V was clipped by 1 base and J by 4 bases; unmatched bases: 11. The CDR3 loop spans 17 amino acids. The germline gives CDR1 SEHNR, CDR2 FQNEAQ (reference sequence).